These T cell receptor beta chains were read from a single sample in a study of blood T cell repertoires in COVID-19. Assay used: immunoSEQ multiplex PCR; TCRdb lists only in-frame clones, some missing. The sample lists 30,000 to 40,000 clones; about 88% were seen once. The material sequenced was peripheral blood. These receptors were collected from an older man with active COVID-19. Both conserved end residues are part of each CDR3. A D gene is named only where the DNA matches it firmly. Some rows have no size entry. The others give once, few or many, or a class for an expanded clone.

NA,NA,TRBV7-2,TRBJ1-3,TGTGCCAGCAGCCCCGGGGGGACTGGAAACACCATATATTTT,CASSPGGTGNTIYF
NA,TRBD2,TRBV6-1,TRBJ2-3,TGTGCCAGCAGTGAAGTTGCGGGAGGGCTCACAGATACGCAGTATTTT,CASSEVAGGLTDTQYF
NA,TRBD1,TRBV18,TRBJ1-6,TGTGCCAGCTCCCGGGACAGTATGGGGTCACCCCTCCACTTT,CASSRDSMGSPLHF
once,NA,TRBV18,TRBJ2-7,TGTGCCAGCTCACCCGCGACAGCAACCTACGAGCAGTACTTC,CASSPATATYEQYF
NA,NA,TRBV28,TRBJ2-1,TGTGCCAGCAGATTTGGAGGGAGGAGTCGGCAGTTCTTC,CASRFGGRSRQFF
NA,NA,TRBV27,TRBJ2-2,TGTGCCAGCACAGGGCAGCCCACCGGGGAGCTGTTTTTT,CASTGQPTGELFF
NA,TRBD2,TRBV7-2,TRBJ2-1,TGTGCCAGCAGCTCCTTAGCGGGGACGTCCTACAATGAGCAGTTCTTC,CASSSLAGTSYNEQFF
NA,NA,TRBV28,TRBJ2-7,TGTGCCAGCAGTTCTCAGCGAGGGTTCGGCGAGCAGTACTTC,CASSSQRGFGEQYF
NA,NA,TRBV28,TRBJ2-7,TGTGCCAGCAGTTTATCAGGGATCTCCTACGAGCAGTACTTC,CASSLSGISYEQYF
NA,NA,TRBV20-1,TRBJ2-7,TGCAGTGCTAGTCACCCTCGACAGAGCCCTTACGAGCAGTACTTC,CSASHPRQSPYEQYF
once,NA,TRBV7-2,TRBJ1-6,TGTGCCAGCAGCTTAGTATTAGCTTATAATTCACCCCTCCACTTT,CASSLVLAYNSPLHF
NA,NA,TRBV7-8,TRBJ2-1,TGTGCCAGCAGAGGGGGGGCTGACCTTCTCTACAATGAGCAGTTCTTC,CASRGGADLLYNEQFF
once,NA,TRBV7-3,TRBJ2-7,TGTGCCAGCAGCTTAATCTCCCAGGGCTCGCCTTATTCCTACGAGCAGTACTTC,CASSLISQGSPYSYEQYF
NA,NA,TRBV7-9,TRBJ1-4,TGTGCCAGCAGCTTAAGAGATTCGGAGCTGAACGAAAAACTGTTTTTT,CASSLRDSELNEKLFF
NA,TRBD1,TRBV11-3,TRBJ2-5,TGTGCCAGCAGCGACAGGGGGCGCGAAGAAACCCAGTACTTC,CASSDRGREETQYF
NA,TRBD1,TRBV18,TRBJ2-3,TGTGCCAGCTCAACGGGACAGGGGGTTACGCAGTATTTT,CASSTGQGVTQYF
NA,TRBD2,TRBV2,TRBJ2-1,TGTGCCATCACCCGGGGGGGGGCCAGCTCCTACAATGAGCAGTTCTTC,CAITRGGASSYNEQFF
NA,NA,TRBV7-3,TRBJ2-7,TGTGCCAGCAGCTTGGACAGAAACTCCTACGAGCAGTACTTC,CASSLDRNSYEQYF
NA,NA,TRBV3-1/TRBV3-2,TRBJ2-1,TGTGCCAGCAGCCAAGACTCGGGAAGGAATGAGCAGTTCTTC,CASSQDSGRNEQFF
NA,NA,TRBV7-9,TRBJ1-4,TGTGCCAGCAGCTTAGACGGTCGTAATGAAAAACTGTTTTTT,CASSLDGRNEKLFF
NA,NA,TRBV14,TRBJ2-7,TGTGCCAGCAGCCTCTATCCGTACTCCTACGAGCAGTACTTC,CASSLYPYSYEQYF
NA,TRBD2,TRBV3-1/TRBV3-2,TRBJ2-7,TGTGCCAGCAGCCCAAACCGCGGGGGCTACGAGCAGTACTTC,CASSPNRGGYEQYF
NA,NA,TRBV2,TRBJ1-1,TGTGCCGGGGGGGGCGGACCTAACACTGAAGCTTTCTTT,CAGGGGPNTEAFF
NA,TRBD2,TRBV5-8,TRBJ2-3,TGTGCCAGCAGCTGGGGCGGACTAGCGAGCACAGATACGCAGTATTTT,CASSWGGLASTDTQYF
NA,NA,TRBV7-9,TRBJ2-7,TGTGCCAGCAGCTTAAGGTCCGGGGTTTCGACCGAGCAGTACTTC,CASSLRSGVSTEQYF
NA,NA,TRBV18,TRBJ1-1,TGTGCCAGCTCACCATATGCCCAAGCGAACACTGAAGCTTTCTTT,CASSPYAQANTEAFF
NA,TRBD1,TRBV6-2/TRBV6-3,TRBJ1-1,TGTGCCAGCAGTCGCCCGACAGGGGGCGCGGGGACTGAAGCTTTCTTT,CASSRPTGGAGTEAFF
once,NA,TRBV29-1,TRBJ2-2,TGCAGCGTAGGTAGCGGCACCGGGGAGCTGTTTTTT,CSVGSGTGELFF